A single sample gave rise to the 30 T cell receptor beta chains below, sequenced in a study of cytomegalovirus exposure and HLA in healthy donors. Primers: 60 Vbeta forward and 13 Jbeta reverse. Libraries were prepared by immunoSEQ multiplex PCR; TCRdb keeps only in-frame clonotypes and omits some of them. The sample yields 99,000 or so clones, more than 60% seen once. The sequencing sample was made of PBMCs. Receptor source: a male donor in good health and CMV-seronegative.

Within the sample, this clone is medium-sized (0.01 to 0.1%). Additional DNA sequences in this sample encode the identical CDR3. V and J are TRBV6-1 and TRBJ2-5, with unresolved D. The CDR3 totals 13 residues. V was pared by 6 bases and J by 4 bases, with 12 bases between. Germline V lookup: CDR1 MNHNS, CDR2 SASEGT. CDR3 amino acids: CASRGRVGETQYF. The CDR3 DNA reads as TGTGCCAGCAGGGGCCGAGTCGGAGAGACCCAGTACTTC.

The rearrangement joins TRBV10-3 to TRBJ1-2, with 12 positions matching TRBD1. The CDR3 consists of 16 residues. Per the germline V gene, CDR1 is ENHRY and CDR2 is SYGVKD. The V and J ends lost 2 bases and 7 bases, in that order; junction bases with no gene match: 8. Here the CDR3 reads CAISEPWGQGASGYTF. The CDR3 bases are TGTGCCATCAGTGAGCCGTGGGGACAGGGGGCAAGTGGCTACACCTTC.

The chain couples TRBV12-5 to TRBJ2-5; unclear D gene. Trimming took off 4 bases at V and 2 bases at J, with 8 bases between the two ends. Germline V gene lookup returns CDR1 LGHNT and CDR2 FRNRAP. The CDR3 totals 13 residues. The CDR3 DNA follows: TGTGCTAGTGGTTACAGCCCTCAAGAGACCCAGTACTTC. It translates to CASGYSPQETQYF.

This clone was counted only a few times. The same CDR3 is also encoded by other DNA sequences in this sample. This sequence joins TRBV6-5 and TRBJ1-2, with 7 bases lining up with TRBD1. The V segment lost 6 bases and the J segment 4 bases; nucleotides outside the gene matches: 2. Germline loops: CDR1 MNHEY, CDR2 SVGAGI. The CDR3 contains 12 residues. CDR3 DNA sequence: TGTGCCAGCAGCCGGGACAGCTATGGCTACACCTTC. Translated: CASSRDSYGYTF.

This chain uses TRBV11-3 with TRBJ2-4; 7 positions agree with TRBD1. Germline values: CDR1 SGHNT, CDR2 YENEEA. J gave up 2 bases and V 4 bases, and 8 bases lay outside the gene matches. This CDR3 has 16 residues. This CDR3 is CASSWEGGRSKNIQYF. The CDR3 DNA reads as TGTGCCAGCAGCTGGGAAGGGGGCCGGTCCAAAAACATTCAGTACTTC.

The CDR3: CASTSGGGTTDTQYF. The CDR3 DNA reads TGTGCCAGCACTTCGGGTGGCGGGACCACGGATACGCAGTATTTT. The rearrangement links TRBV28 to TRBJ2-3, with D possibly TRBD2 on 6 matching bases. V was trimmed by 7 bases and J by 6 bases, leaving 20 bases between them. CDR1 MDHEN and CDR2 SYDVKM come from the germline V gene. CDR3 length equals 15 residues.

This clone was counted between two and nine times. The chain is built from TRBV6-4 and TRBJ2-3; 12 positions agree with TRBD2. The CDR3 totals 15 residues. The V and J ends lost 5 bases and 1 base, in that order; junction bases with no gene match: 1. Germline CDR1 MRHNA, CDR2 SNTAGT. The CDR3 protein is CASSRLAGGTDTQYF. CDR3 nucleotide sequence: TGTGCCAGCAGTCGACTAGCGGGAGGCACAGATACGCAGTATTTT.

The V and J genes are TRBV10-3 and TRBJ2-7; 7 nucleotides match TRBD1. The trim removed 6 bases at V and 3 bases at J, leaving 8 bases unmatched. The CDR3 has 14 amino acids. Germline CDR1 reads ENHRY; CDR2 reads SYGVKD. The CDR3, as DNA: TGTGCCATCAGCCCGGGACAGAGAAACTACGAGCAGTACTTC. Encoded protein: CAISPGQRNYEQYF.

This clone was observed a handful of times. This chain links TRBV28 with TRBJ1-1; the match to TRBD1 covers 10 bases. CDR1 MDHEN and CDR2 SYDVKM come from the germline V gene. This CDR3 is 15 amino acids long. V was pared by 3 bases and J by 5 bases, with 6 bases of the junction left unmatched. CDR3 sequence reads: CASSFIGTGETEAFF. The CDR3 DNA is TGTGCCAGCAGTTTTATTGGGACAGGGGAGACTGAAGCTTTCTTT. The full variable domain, rest sourced from reference TRBV28 and TRBJ1-1, is DVKVTQSSRYLVKRTGEKVFLECVQDMDHENMFWYRQDPGLGLRLIYFSYDVKMKEKGDIPEGYSVSREKKERFSLILESASTNQTSMYLCASSFIGTGETEAFFGQGTRLTVV.

The chain recombines TRBV19 with TRBJ2-2; D is undetermined. The germline V gene has CDR1 LNHDA and CDR2 SQIVND (reference sequence). With 2 bases removed from V and 6 bases from J, the gap between germline ends came to 16 bases. This CDR3 has 16 amino acids. CDR3 coding DNA: TGTGCCAGTAGTATAATGGCACAATCTGAGGCCGGGGAGCTGTTTTTT. As protein: CASSIMAQSEAGELFF.

This clone was detected once. V usage is TRBV5-1 and J usage is TRBJ2-1, with TRBD2 matching over 10 bases. The CDR3 totals 14 residues. Germline CDR1 is SGHRS and CDR2 is YFSETQ. V trimming: 6 bases; J trimming: 4 bases; junction bases outside the gene matches: 4. CDR3 region: CASTASGGYNEQFF. In nucleotides, the CDR3 is TGCGCCAGCACGGCTAGCGGGGGTTACAATGAGCAGTTCTTC.

The V call is TRBV19, the J call TRBJ2-1; tentative D call: TRBD1 (6 bases). There are 15 residues in the CDR3. The germline gives CDR1 LNHDA, CDR2 SQIVND (reference sequence). V shed 6 bases and J shed 4 bases, with 16 bases lying between them. In DNA form, the CDR3 reads TGTGCCAGTAGGCGTACAGGGTACGAGTACAATGAGCAGTTCTTC. Its protein is CASRRTGYEYNEQFF. The whole variable domain, filled in from reference TRBV19 and TRBJ2-1, reads DGGITQSPKYLFRKEGQNVTLSCEQNLNHDAMYWYRQDPGQGLRLIYYSQIVNDFQKGDIAEGYSVSREKKESFPLTVTSAQKNPTAFYLCASRRTGYEYNEQFFGPGTRLTVL.

The rearrangement joins TRBV19 to TRBJ1-3; no definite D call. The CDR3 contains 14 residues. Between the trimmed V and J ends, which lost 5 bases and 0 bases, there was a span of 8 bases. The V gene's germline CDR1 is LNHDA and CDR2 SQIVND (reference sequence). The CDR3 loop is CASSRGNSGNTIYF. CDR3 nucleotides: TGTGCCAGTAGTCGAGGTAACTCTGGAAACACCATATATTTT.

This clone was counted a few times. CDR3 bases: TGTGCCAGCAGCCTGGGACAGGGTTCCCGGATAGCCAAAAACATTCAGTACTTC. Amino acids: CASSLGQGSRIAKNIQYF. The J gene is TRBJ2-4, the V gene TRBV5-4; 9 bases are a match to TRBD1. Trimming took 4 bases from V and 0 from J; bases not matched to a gene: 11. The germline V gene encodes CDR1 SGHNT and CDR2 YYREEE (reference sequence). This CDR3 is 18 amino acids long.

The chain carries TRBV11-3 and TRBJ2-7; D gene uncertain. The CDR3 has 17 amino acids. V was clipped by 3 bases and J by 5 bases, with 23 bases between them. Germline CDR1 SGHNT, CDR2 YENEEA. The CDR3 DNA follows: TGTGCCAGCAGCTTCCACTCCCTACTGAGAGCGAAGAACGAGCAGTACTTC. Translated: CASSFHSLLRAKNEQYF.

This clone came up once. V and J are TRBV2 and TRBJ2-1, with D unclear. This CDR3 comprises 13 residues. Germline values: CDR1 SNHLY, CDR2 FYNNEI. V was shortened by 2 bases and J by 5 bases, with 7 bases between the two germline ends. The CDR3 reads CASSELPHNEQFF. CDR3 nucleotides: TGTGCCAGCAGTGAACTACCACACAATGAGCAGTTCTTC.

The chain joins TRBV5-1 to TRBJ2-7; no clear D gene. This CDR3 is built from 14 residues. Germline values: CDR1 SGHRS, CDR2 YFSETQ. Trimming shortened V by 1 base and J by 3 bases, and 11 bases separated the two germline ends. Here the CDR3 reads CASSLSSPGYEQYF. DNA for the CDR3: TGCGCCAGCAGCTTGTCGAGCCCAGGCTACGAGCAGTACTTC.

This CDR3 is CASSSRGGIEQFF. CDR3 bases: TGTGCCAGCAGCAGCCGGGGGGGGATTGAGCAGTTCTTC. The chain has TRBV7-9 and TRBJ2-1, with 8 bases identical to TRBD2. CDR1 is SEHNR, CDR2 FQNEAQ, per germline (reference sequence). Trimming cost V 5 bases and J 9 bases; bases outside gene matches: 6. This CDR3 comprises 13 residues.

V usage is TRBV19 and J usage is TRBJ1-1; 7 nucleotides agree with TRBD1. Germline-derived CDR1 and CDR2 are LNHDA and SQIVND (reference sequence). The CDR3 runs to 12 residues. Trimming took 5 bases from V and 8 from J; bases not matched to a gene: 5. The CDR3 region is CASSGQAAEAFF. The DNA of the CDR3 is TGTGCCAGTAGTGGACAGGCCGCCGAAGCTTTCTTT.

V is TRBV29-1 and J is TRBJ1-1, with 7 bases that match TRBD1. Germline CDR1 SQVTM, CDR2 ANQGSEA. The CDR3 extends over 12 amino acids. The V segment lost 5 bases and the J segment 5 bases; nucleotides outside the gene matches: 5. CDR3 amino acids: CSVTGTATEAFF. The CDR3 coding sequence is TGCAGCGTTACCGGGACAGCGACTGAAGCTTTCTTT.

The gene calls are TRBV7-2 and TRBJ1-1; no definite D call. The CDR3 is 13 amino acids. Germline V CDR1 and CDR2: SGHTA, FQGNSA. With 1 base removed from V and 6 bases from J, the gap between germline ends came to 9 bases. The CDR3: CASSLGAGAEAFF. In DNA, the CDR3 is TGTGCCAGCAGCTTAGGGGCAGGCGCTGAAGCTTTCTTT.

In this sample, this clone turned up once. This sequence joins TRBV15 and TRBJ2-3; D gene uncertain. Germline V gives CDR1 LNHNV, CDR2 YYDKDF (reference sequence). The V and J ends lost 0 bases and 3 bases respectively, with 7 bases between them. The CDR3 sequence is 14 residues long. This CDR3 reads CATSRDGWTDTQYF. As DNA, the CDR3 is TGTGCCACCAGCAGAGACGGTTGGACAGATACGCAGTATTTT.

Here the CDR3 DNA reads TGCAGCGTTGCGGAGAACGAGCAGTACTTC. This gives the protein CSVAENEQYF. The chain recombines TRBV29-1 with TRBJ2-7; no firm D call. The V gene's germline CDR1 is SQVTM and CDR2 ANQGSEA. CDR3 length: 10 amino acids. Trimming pared 4 bases from V and 5 bases from J, leaving 6 bases between.

This sequence joins TRBV11-3 and TRBJ2-1; TRBD2 is a possible D gene (5 bases). The CDR3 loop spans 14 amino acids. V was cut by 1 base and J by 13 bases, with 17 bases left in between. CDR1 is SGHNT and CDR2 is YENEEA in the germline V gene. CDR3 residues: CASSLAGNRMSQFF. The CDR3 nucleotides are TGTGCCAGCAGCTTAGCCGGGAACCGAATGAGCCAGTTCTTC.

The chain is built from TRBV13 and TRBJ1-2, with D possibly matching TRBD1 (5 bases). The CDR3 spans 15 residues. The V end lost 4 bases, the J end lost 3 bases, and 15 bases lay between the germline ends. CDR1 and CDR2 from the germline V gene are PRHDT and FYEKMQ (reference sequence). CDR3 region: CASSSTLGEDYGYTF. As DNA, the CDR3 is TGTGCCAGCAGCTCGACTCTAGGGGAGGACTATGGCTACACCTTC.

This chain uses TRBV14 with TRBJ2-7; D is unresolved. CDR3 length: 13 residues. Germline V gene data show CDR1 as SGHDN and CDR2 as FVKESK. Trimming took off 0 bases at V and 9 bases at J, with 12 bases between the two ends. In DNA form, the CDR3 reads TGTGCCAGCAGCCAAGATCTGAGCCAGGCGCAGTACTTC. Translating gives CASSQDLSQAQYF.

The CDR3 region is CASSLSGGAFSYEQYF. In DNA, the CDR3 is TGTGCCAGCAGCTTAAGTGGCGGGGCTTTCTCCTACGAGCAGTACTTC. The chain recombines TRBV7-9 with TRBJ2-5; possibly TRBD2 for D (6 bases). The closer fit of TRBJ2-7 to the DNA end suggests the J call may be wrong. The CDR3 sequence is 16 residues long. CDR1 is SEHNR and CDR2 is FQNEAQ in the germline V gene (reference sequence).

This clone was recorded once. CDR3 in DNA: TGCGCCAGCAGTCAATCGAATCGGACAGGGGGAAACCCTAACTATGGCTACACCTTC. This sequence encodes CASSQSNRTGGNPNYGYTF. This sequence joins TRBV23-1 and TRBJ1-2, with TRBD1 matching 10 bases. TRBV23-1 is an ORF for which the function is uncertain. CDR3 length: 19 residues. J lost 0 bases, V lost 0 bases, and 10 bases had no gene match.

The rearrangement links TRBV18 to TRBJ2-1; 8 nucleotides line up with TRBD2. Germline V lookup: CDR1 KGHSH, CDR2 LQKENI. The trim removed 2 bases at V and 1 base at J, leaving 7 bases unmatched. There are 17 residues in the CDR3. The CDR3 DNA reads TGTGCCAGCTCACCAAGGCCTAGCGGGTTGTCCTACAATGAGCAGTTCTTC. Its protein is CASSPRPSGLSYNEQFF.

This chain joins TRBV18 and TRBJ1-1, with D tentatively TRBD1 (6 bases). V lost 3 bases, J lost 4 bases, and 12 bases lay in between. The CDR3 is 14 residues long. The germline V gene has CDR1 KGHSH and CDR2 LQKENI. This CDR3 is CASSPRTDPTEAFF. The CDR3 DNA follows: TGTGCCAGCTCACCTCGGACAGATCCCACTGAAGCTTTCTTT.